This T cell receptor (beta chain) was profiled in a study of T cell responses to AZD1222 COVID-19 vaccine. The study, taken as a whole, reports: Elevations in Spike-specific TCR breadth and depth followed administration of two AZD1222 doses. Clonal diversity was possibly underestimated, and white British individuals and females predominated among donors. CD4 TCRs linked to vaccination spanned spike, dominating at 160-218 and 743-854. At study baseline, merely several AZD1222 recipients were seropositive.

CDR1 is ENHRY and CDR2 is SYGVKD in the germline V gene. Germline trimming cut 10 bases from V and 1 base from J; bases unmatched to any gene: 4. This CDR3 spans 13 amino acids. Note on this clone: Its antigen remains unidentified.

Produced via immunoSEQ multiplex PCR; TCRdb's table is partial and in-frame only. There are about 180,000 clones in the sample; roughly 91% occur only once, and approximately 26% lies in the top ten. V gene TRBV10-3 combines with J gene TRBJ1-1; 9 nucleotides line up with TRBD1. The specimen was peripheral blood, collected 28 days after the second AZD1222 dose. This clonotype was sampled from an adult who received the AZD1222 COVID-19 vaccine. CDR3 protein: CANRQGGNTEAFF. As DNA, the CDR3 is TGTGCCAACCGACAGGGGGGGAACACTGAAGCTTTCTTT.